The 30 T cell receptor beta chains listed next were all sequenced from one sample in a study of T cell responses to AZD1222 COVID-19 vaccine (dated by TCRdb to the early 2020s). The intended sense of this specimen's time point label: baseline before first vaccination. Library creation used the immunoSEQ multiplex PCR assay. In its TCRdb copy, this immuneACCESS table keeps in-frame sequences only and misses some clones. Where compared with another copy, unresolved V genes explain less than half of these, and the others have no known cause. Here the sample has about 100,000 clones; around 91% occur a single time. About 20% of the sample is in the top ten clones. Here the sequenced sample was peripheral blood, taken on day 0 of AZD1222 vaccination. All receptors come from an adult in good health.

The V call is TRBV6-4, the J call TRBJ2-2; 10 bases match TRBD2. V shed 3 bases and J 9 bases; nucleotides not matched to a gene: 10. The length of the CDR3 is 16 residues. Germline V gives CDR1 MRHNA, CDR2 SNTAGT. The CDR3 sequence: CASSETSGVPSRELFF. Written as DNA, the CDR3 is TGTGCCAGCAGTGAAACTAGCGGGGTCCCTTCCCGGGAGCTGTTTTTT.

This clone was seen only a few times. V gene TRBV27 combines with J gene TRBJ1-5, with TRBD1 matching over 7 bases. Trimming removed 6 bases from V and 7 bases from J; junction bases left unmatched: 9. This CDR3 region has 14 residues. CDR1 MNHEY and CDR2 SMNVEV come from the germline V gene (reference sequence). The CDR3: CASSLGQTVQPQHF. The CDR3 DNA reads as TGTGCCAGCAGCCTGGGACAGACAGTGCAGCCCCAGCATTTT.

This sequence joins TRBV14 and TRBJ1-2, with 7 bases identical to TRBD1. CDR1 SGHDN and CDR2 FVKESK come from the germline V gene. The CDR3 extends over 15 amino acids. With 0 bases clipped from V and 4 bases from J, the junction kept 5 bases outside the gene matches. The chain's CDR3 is CASSQDQGVGYGYTF. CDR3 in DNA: TGTGCCAGCAGCCAAGATCAGGGGGTCGGCTATGGCTACACCTTC.

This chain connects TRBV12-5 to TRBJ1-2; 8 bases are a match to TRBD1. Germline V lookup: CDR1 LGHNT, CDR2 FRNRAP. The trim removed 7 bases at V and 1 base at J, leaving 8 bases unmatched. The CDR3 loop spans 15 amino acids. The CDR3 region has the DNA TGTGCTAGTGCCCTAAGGACAGGGAGTAACTATGGCTACACCTTC. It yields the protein CASALRTGSNYGYTF.

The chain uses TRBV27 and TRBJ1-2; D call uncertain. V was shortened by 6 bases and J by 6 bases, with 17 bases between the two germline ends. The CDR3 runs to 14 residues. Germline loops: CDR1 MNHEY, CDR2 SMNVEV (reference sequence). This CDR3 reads CASRNLGTVDGYTF. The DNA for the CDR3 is TGTGCCAGCAGAAATCTGGGAACAGTGGATGGCTACACCTTC.

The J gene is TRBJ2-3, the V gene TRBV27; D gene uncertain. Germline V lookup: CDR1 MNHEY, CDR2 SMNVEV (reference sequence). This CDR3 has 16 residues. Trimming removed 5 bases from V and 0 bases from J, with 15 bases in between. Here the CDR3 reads CASSPWTYDSTDTQYF. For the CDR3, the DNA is TGTGCCAGCAGTCCATGGACGTACGATAGCACAGATACGCAGTATTTT.

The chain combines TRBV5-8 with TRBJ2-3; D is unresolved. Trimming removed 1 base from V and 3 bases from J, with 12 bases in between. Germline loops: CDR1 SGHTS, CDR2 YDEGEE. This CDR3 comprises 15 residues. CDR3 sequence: CASSLSHQGTDTQYF. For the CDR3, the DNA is TGTGCCAGCAGCTTGAGTCACCAAGGGACAGATACGCAGTATTTT.

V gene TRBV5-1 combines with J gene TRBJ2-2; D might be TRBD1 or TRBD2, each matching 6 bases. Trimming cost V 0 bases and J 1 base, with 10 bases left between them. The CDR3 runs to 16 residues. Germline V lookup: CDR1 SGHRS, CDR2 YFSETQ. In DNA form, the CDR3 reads TGCGCCAGCAGCTTGGAAGGGGGGCAGAACACCGGGGAGCTGTTTTTT. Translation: CASSLEGGQNTGELFF.

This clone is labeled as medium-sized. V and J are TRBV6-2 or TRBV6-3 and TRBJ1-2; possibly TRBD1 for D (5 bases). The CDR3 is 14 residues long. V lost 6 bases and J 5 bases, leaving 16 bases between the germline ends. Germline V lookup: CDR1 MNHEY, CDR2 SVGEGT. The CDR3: CASSTSAGIYGYTF. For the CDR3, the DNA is TGTGCCAGCAGCACCAGCGCAGGGATATATGGCTACACCTTC.

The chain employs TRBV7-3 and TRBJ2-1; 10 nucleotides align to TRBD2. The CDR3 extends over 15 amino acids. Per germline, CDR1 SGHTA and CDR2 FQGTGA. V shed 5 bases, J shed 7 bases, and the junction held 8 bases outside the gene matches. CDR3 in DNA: TGTGCCAGCAGCCCGGGAGCGGGGGGGGATAATGAGCAGTTCTTC. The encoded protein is CASSPGAGGDNEQFF.

Here the CDR3 DNA reads TGTGCCAGTAGTACCCTGGGATCCGGACAGGGCAATTCACCCCTCCACTTT. It specifies CASSTLGSGQGNSPLHF. The chain carries TRBV19 and TRBJ1-6, with TRBD1 identical over 8 bases. CDR3 length equals 17 residues. Germline values: CDR1 LNHDA, CDR2 SQIVND (reference sequence). Trimming cost V 4 bases and J 7 bases; bases outside gene matches: 12.

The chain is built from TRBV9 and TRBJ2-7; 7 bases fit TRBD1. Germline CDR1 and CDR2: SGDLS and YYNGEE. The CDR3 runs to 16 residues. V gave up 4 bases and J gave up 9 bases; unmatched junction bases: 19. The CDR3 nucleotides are TGTGCCAGCAGCCGATCATCTGGGACAGCCGCTACGAGGCAGTACTTC. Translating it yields CASSRSSGTAATRQYF.

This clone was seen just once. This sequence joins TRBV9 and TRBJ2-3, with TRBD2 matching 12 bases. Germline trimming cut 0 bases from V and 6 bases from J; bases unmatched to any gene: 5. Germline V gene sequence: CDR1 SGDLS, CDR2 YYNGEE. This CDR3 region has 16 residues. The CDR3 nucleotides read TGTGCCAGCAGCGTAGCTAGCGGGGGGGCATTCGATACGCAGTATTTT. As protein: CASSVASGGAFDTQYF.

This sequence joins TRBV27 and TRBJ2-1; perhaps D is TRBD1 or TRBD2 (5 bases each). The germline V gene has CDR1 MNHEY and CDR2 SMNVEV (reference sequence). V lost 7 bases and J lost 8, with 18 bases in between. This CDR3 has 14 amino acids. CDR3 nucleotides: TGTGCCAGCACCCTCTGGGGCGGAGGCGATGAGCAGTTCTTC. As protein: CASTLWGGGDEQFF.

CDR3 loop: CASSLLPGQPQHF. CDR3 nucleotides: TGTGCCAGCAGTCTCCTTCCGGGACAACCCCAGCATTTT. The chain recombines TRBV3-1 (or the pseudogene TRBV3-2) with TRBJ1-5; possibly TRBD1 for D (6 bases). This CDR3 is built from 13 residues. Deletions cut 6 bases from V and 10 bases from J, with 16 bases between. CDR1 LGHDT and CDR2 YNNKEL come from the germline V gene (reference sequence).

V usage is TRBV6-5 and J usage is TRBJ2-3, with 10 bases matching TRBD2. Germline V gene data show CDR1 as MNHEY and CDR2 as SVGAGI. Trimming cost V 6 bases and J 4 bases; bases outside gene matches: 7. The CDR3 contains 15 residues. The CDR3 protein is CASSPSGGAADTQYF. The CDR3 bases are TGTGCCAGCAGCCCAAGCGGGGGGGCCGCAGATACGCAGTATTTT.

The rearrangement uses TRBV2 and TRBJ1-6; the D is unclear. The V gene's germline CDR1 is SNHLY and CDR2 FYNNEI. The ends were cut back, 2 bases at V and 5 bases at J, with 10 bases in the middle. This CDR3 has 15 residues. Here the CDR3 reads CASSEIGSNNSPLHF. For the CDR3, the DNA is TGTGCCAGCAGTGAAATTGGGTCTAATAATTCACCCCTCCACTTT.

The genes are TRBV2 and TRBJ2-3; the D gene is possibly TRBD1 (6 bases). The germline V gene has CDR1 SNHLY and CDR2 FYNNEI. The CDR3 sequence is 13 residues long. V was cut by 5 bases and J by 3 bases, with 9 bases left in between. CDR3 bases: TGTGCCAGCAGTTTAAGGGGGACAGATACGCAGTATTTT. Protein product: CASSLRGTDTQYF. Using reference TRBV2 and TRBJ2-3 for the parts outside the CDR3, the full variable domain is EPEVTQTPSHQVTQMGQEVILRCVPISNHLYFYWYRQILGQKVEFLVSFYNNEISEKSEIFDDQFSVERPDGSNFTLKIRSTKLEDSAMYFCASSLRGTDTQYFGPGTRLTVL.

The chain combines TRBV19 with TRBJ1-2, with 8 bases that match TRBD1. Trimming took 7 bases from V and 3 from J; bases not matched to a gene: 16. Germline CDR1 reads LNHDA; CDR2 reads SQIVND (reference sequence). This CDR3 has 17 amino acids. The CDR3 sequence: CASNYPRGLSGDYGYTF. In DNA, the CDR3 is TGTGCCAGTAATTATCCCAGGGGGCTCTCGGGGGACTATGGCTACACCTTC.

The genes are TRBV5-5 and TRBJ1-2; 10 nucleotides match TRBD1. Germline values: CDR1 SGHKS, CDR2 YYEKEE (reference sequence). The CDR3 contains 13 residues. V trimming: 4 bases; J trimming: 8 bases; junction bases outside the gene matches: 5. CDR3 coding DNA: TGTGCCAGCAGCGGTGACAGGGGGCAGGGCTACACCTTC. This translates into CASSGDRGQGYTF.

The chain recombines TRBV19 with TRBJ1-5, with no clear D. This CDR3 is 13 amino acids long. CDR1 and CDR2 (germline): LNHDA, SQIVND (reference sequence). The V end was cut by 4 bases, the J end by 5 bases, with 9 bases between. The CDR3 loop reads CASSTMTDQPQHF. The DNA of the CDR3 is TGTGCCAGTAGTACCATGACTGATCAGCCCCAGCATTTT. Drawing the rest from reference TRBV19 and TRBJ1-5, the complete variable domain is DGGITQSPKYLFRKEGQNVTLSCEQNLNHDAMYWYRQDPGQGLRLIYYSQIVNDFQKGDIAEGYSVSREKKESFPLTVTSAQKNPTAFYLCASSTMTDQPQHFGDGTRLSIL.

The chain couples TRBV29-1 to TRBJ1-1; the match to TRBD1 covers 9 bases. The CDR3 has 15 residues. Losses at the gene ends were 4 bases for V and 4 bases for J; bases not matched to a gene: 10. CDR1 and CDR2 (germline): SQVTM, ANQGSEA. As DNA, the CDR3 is TGCAGCGTTGTAGGGACAGGGAGTCTAGGCACTGAAGCTTTCTTT. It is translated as CSVVGTGSLGTEAFF.

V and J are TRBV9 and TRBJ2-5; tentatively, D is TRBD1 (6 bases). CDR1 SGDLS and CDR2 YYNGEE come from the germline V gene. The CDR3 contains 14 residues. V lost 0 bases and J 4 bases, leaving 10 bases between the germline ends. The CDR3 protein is CASSVGGRGETQYF. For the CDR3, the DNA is TGTGCCAGCAGCGTAGGTGGCAGGGGAGAGACCCAGTACTTC.

CDR3 in amino acids: CSGSGQGQEKLFF. The CDR3 DNA reads as TGCAGCGGGTCGGGACAGGGTCAAGAAAAACTGTTTTTT. The chain carries TRBV29-1 and TRBJ1-4; 9 positions match TRBD1. CDR1 SQVTM and CDR2 ANQGSEA come from the germline V gene. This CDR3 region has 13 residues. J was trimmed by 8 bases and V by 7 bases; bases with no gene match: 8.

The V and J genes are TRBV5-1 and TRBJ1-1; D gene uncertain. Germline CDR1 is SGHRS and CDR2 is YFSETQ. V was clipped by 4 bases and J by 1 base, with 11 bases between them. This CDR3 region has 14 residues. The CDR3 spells CASSLENSNTEAFF. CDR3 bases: TGCGCCAGCAGCCTTGAGAATTCGAACACTGAAGCTTTCTTT.

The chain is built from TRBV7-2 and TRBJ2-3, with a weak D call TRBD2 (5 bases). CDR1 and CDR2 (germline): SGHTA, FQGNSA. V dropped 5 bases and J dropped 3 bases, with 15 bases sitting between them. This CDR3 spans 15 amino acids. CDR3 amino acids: CASSPPSDSTDTQYF. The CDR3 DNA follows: TGTGCCAGCAGCCCCCCATCGGACTCAACAGATACGCAGTATTTT.

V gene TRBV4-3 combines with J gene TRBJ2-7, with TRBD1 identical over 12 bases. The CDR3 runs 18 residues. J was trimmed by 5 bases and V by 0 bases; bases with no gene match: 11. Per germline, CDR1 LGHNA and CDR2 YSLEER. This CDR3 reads CASSQEVGLGTGGHEQYF. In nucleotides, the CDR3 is TGCGCCAGCAGCCAAGAGGTGGGATTGGGGACAGGGGGCCACGAGCAGTACTTC.

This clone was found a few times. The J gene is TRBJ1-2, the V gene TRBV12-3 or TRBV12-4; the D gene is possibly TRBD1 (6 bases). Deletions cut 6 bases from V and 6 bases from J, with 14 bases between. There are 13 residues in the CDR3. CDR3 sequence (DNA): TGTGCCAGCAGACCTGACAGGCTTCATGGCTACACCTTC. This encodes CASRPDRLHGYTF.

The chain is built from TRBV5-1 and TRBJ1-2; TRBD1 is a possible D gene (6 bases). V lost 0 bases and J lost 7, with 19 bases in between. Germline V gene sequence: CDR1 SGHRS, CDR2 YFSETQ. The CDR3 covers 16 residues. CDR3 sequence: CASSLETGTLQGGYTF. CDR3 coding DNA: TGCGCCAGCAGCTTGGAGACCGGGACACTCCAGGGTGGCTACACCTTC.

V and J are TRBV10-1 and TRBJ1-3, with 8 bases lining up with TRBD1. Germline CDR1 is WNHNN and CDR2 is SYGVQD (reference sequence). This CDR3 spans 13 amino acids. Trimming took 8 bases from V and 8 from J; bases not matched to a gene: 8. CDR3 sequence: CASGKTGAHTIYF. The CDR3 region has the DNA TGCGCCAGCGGAAAGACAGGGGCTCACACCATATATTTT.